Described below is a single T cell receptor (beta chain) sequence and its context. This clone appeared once. Its antigen remains undetermined. No base-level quality is on record; no much larger clone is a single base apart. TRB sequencing was run on genomic DNA with either the immunoSEQ assay at survey resolution or the hsTCRB kit. The authors' pipeline ran thus. Initial read processing used immunoSEQ software, and repertoire analyses used the LymphoSeq R package. Clonality was computed as 1 minus normalized Shannon entropy; Gini coefficient was also calculated for each TRB dataset. To infer phenotypes in unsorted samples, TRB sequences from sorted subsets of the recipient or donor were mapped onto the unsorted samples of the same recipient. TCRdb took over this immuneACCESS table, retaining in-frame rearrangements with V and J assigned. Such tables are incomplete; in checked studies, under half of the missing clones stem from an unresolved V gene, and the remainder is unexplained. The V and J calls and the clone size are those of that table, but D and trimming were determined from the DNA. The sample has 6,500 to 7,000 clones on record, approximately 77% of them singletons. The top ten hold around 20% of the sample.

These data originate in a study of T cells after posttransplantation cyclophosphamide (dated by TCRdb to about 2016). Describing the broader study: T cell repertoire reconstitution was tracked by TRB sequencing after myeloablative bone marrow transplantation in which posttransplantation cyclophosphamide was used as GVHD prophylaxis. Public TRB sequences were checked against a database of over 3,600 sequences associated with responses to pathogens, tumor antigens, self-antigens and alloantigens. Blood from every one of the approximately 33 PTCy patients who had 1-year posttransplant specimens underwent TRB sequencing. Antigen receptor sequencing was done on samples from 35 PTCy-treated patients and from over 15 related bone marrow donors of those patients. Up to 3 additional blood samples from 2 to 5.2 years after transplant were also TRB-sequenced in 3 patients, as was pretransplant blood from several patients. Because TRA and TRB clonality correlated tightly in some 10 samples, the subsequent TCR analyses were limited to TRB only. The research as a whole found: The TRB repertoires of T cells infiltrating skin or GI tract showed only limited overlap with the TRB repertoires of T cells in blood. Donor-recipient similarity was low at 1-2 months but rose over the first year, and later blood repertoires were often dominated by donor CD8+ memory clones. Across the approximately 47 patients, TRB clonality was highly associated with recipient CMV seropositivity and CMV reactivation, and diversity with PTCy was similar to that in the CNI/methotrexate controls.

The sample's treatment or condition label is to be understood as: high-dose cyclophosphamide on days +3 and +4 as single-agent GVHD prophylaxis. For conditioning, the PTCy patients got busulfan and fludarabine, then a related or unrelated marrow graft, followed by cyclophosphamide on days +3 and +4. PTCy-treated patients came from a prospective multi-institutional clinical trial. Mononuclear cells from peripheral blood and bone marrow were separated by Ficoll-Hypaque density centrifugation and then cryopreserved. Taken from the germline V gene, the CDR1 and CDR2 loops are SGHRS and YFSETQ. The CDR3 holds 15 amino acids from the cysteine to the phenylalanine. Just CDR3 DNA is preserved here, 45 bases in frame from base 1. Germline trimming: 4 bases from V, 1 base from J; junction bases outside gene matches: 4.

This receptor was obtained from a female patient in her 50s who received an allogeneic stem cell transplant from a related donor, was CMV-positive, and had no GVHD. Following a transplant, some T lymphocytes may have been derived from the graft donor. The chain links TRBV5-1 with TRBJ2-3; 9 bases in the junction line up with TRBD2. Source: PBMCs, taken after allogeneic stem cell transplant with posttransplant cyclophosphamide. The CDR3 region has the sequence CASSLSGGGTDTQYF. The base sequence is TGCGCCAGCAGCCTTAGCGGGGGTGGCACAGATACGCAGTATTTT.